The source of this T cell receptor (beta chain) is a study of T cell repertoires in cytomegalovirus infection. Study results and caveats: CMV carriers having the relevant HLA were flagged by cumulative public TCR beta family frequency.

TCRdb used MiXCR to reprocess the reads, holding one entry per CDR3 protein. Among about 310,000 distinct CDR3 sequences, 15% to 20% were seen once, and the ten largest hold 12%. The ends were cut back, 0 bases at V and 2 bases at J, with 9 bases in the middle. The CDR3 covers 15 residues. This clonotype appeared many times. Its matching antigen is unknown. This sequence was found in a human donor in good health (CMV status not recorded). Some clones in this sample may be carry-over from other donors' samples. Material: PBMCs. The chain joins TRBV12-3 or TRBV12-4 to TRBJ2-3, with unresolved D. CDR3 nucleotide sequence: TGTGCCAGCAGTTTAGCGTACGGTCACACAGATACGCAGTATTTT. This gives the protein CASSLAYGHTDTQYF.